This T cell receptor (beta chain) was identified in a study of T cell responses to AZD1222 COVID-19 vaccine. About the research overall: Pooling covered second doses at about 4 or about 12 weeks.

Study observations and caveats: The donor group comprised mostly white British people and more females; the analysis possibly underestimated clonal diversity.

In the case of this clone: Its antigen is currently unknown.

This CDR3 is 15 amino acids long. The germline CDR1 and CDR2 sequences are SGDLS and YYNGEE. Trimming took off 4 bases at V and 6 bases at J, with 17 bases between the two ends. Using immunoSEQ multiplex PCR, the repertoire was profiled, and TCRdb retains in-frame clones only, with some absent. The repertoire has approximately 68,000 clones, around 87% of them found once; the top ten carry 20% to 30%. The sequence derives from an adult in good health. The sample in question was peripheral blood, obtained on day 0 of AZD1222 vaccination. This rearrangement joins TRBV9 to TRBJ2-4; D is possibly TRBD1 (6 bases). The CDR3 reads CASSSTPQQGNIQYF. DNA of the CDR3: TGTGCCAGCAGCTCAACCCCGCAACAGGGAAACATTCAGTACTTC. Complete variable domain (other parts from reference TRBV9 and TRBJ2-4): DSGVTQTPKHLITATGQRVTLRCSPRSGDLSVYWYQQSLDQGLQFLIQYYNGEERAKGNILERFSAQQFPDLHSELNLSSLELGDSALYFCASSSTPQQGNIQYFGAGTRLSVL.